Below are 21 T cell receptor beta chains sequenced from a single sample in a study of TET2 disruption in CD19-targeted CAR T cells. These receptors have no known antigen. Stated treatment: autologous CTL019 cells: CD19 CAR with 4-1BB and CD3 zeta domains. The assay was immunoSEQ multiplex PCR, and TCRdb's table has in-frame clones only and misses some. The sample yields approximately 27,000 clones, of which the top ten take up less than 2%. Material: CD8- CAR+ T cells sorted from cultured blood T cells, obtained for CD19 CAR T cell therapy. Stated subset: CD8-negative CAR-positive T cells from the infusion product. The receptors derive from a man in his 70s with chronic lymphocytic leukemia.

In the case of this clone: The read terminates 3 residues before the CDR3 end, so the remaining end is supplied by the germline J gene. This sequence joins TRBV20-1 and TRBJ1-3; TRBD1 agrees at 8 bases. This CDR3 has 15 amino acids. Germline-derived CDR1 and CDR2 are DFQATT and SNEGSKA (reference sequence). V gave up 6 bases and J gave up 2 bases; unmatched junction bases: 9. The CDR3 sequence is CSAGTGPTTGNTIYF. The sequenced CDR3 bases are TGCAGTGCCGGGACAGGCCCGACAACTGGAAACACC.

CDR3 region: CASSLNRGHSYEQYF. The CDR3 bases that were read are TGCGCCAGCAGCTTGAACAGGGGGCATAGCTACGAG. V gene TRBV5-1 combines with J gene TRBJ2-7; 9 nucleotides agree with TRBD1. The CDR3 goes on 3 residues after the read ends, and that part is filled in from the germline J gene. The CDR3 spans 15 residues. Germline assignment: CDR1 SGHRS and CDR2 YFSETQ. The V gene end was trimmed by 1 base and the J gene end by 3 bases; junction bases not matched to a gene: 5.

Remarks on this clone: The sequence runs out 3 residues before the end of the CDR3; the remainder is reconstructed from the germline J gene. The J gene is TRBJ2-7, the V gene TRBV28; D gene ambiguous. This CDR3 is built from 16 residues. Germline assignment: CDR1 MDHEN and CDR2 SYDVKM. The ends were cut back, 2 bases at V and 6 bases at J, with 20 bases in the middle. The sequenced CDR3 bases are TGTGCCAGCAGTTTACAAAGGTTCGGGTCCGGAGTCGAG. This codes for CASSLQRFGSGVE. The full CDR3 protein reads CASSLQRFGSGVEQYF.

About this clone: The CDR3 end is not reached by the read, which stops 3 residues before it; the germline J gene fills it in. The chain couples TRBV27 to TRBJ2-7, with TRBD1 as a possible D gene (6 bases). This CDR3 comprises 15 residues. CDR1 MNHEY and CDR2 SMNVEV come from the germline V gene (reference sequence). Trimming shortened V by 5 bases and J by 6 bases, and 20 bases separated the two germline ends. CDR3 sequence: CASSPEGTQGAEQYF. Incomplete CDR3 DNA: TGTGCCAGCAGTCCAGAGGGGACACAAGGAGCCGAG.

Comments on this clone: The CDR3 is cut off 3 residues early in the read; its end comes from the germline J gene. V usage is TRBV6-2 or TRBV6-3 and J usage is TRBJ2-3; D may be TRBD1 (5 bases). Germline V gene data show CDR1 as MNHEY and CDR2 as SVGEGT. The V end was cut by 5 bases, the J end by 6 bases, with 9 bases between. CDR3 length equals 12 residues. CDR3 region: CASSTSGDTQYF. The part of the CDR3 DNA that was read is TGTGCCAGCAGTACCTCAGGGGATACG.

This clone counts as medium-sized by frequency. The read finishes 3 residues shy of the CDR3 end, and the germline J gene is used to complete it. V usage is TRBV28 and J usage is TRBJ2-7, with D perhaps TRBD1 (5 bases). Germline V lookup: CDR1 MDHEN, CDR2 SYDVKM. This CDR3 is built from 15 residues. V lost 6 bases, J lost 1 base, and 16 bases lay in between. The DNA read from the CDR3 is TGTGCCAGCAGCCCTCCAGGGAAACCTTCCTACGAG. Residues: CASSPPGKPSYE. The whole CDR3 protein reads CASSPPGKPSYEQYF.

Notes on this clone: Sequencing ends 3 residues short of the CDR3 end; the germline J gene provides the rest. The chain uses TRBV6-2 or TRBV6-3 and TRBJ2-4; tentatively, D is TRBD1 (5 bases). There are 11 residues in the CDR3. Per germline, CDR1 MNHEY and CDR2 SVGEGT. CDR3 region: CASGANYGQYF. CDR3 bases read: TGTGCCAGCGGGGCTAACTATGGT.

As to this clone: The sequenced fragment ends 3 residues before the CDR3 boundary, so the rest is inferred from the germline J gene. The chain has TRBV5-4 and TRBJ2-1; TRBD2 is a possible D gene (6 bases). The germline CDR1 and CDR2 sequences are SGHNT and YYREEE (reference sequence). Trimming pared 0 bases from V and 1 base from J, leaving 8 bases between. The CDR3 totals 15 residues. Incomplete CDR3 DNA: TGTGCCAGCAGCTTGGTCGGGGGTTCCTACAATGAG. As protein: CASSLVGGSYNE. The CDR3, in full, reads CASSLVGGSYNEQFF. The full variable domain, with the rest looked up from reference TRBV5-4 and TRBJ2-1, is ETGVTQSPTHLIKTRGQQVTLRCSSQSGHNTVSWYQQALGQGPQFIFQYYREEENGRGNFPPRFSGLQFPNYSSELNVNALELDDSALYLCASSLVGGSYNEQFFGPGTRLTVL.

Details on this clone: The CDR3 end is not reached by the read, which stops 3 residues before it; the germline J gene fills it in. The rearrangement uses TRBV7-9 and TRBJ1-2, with TRBD1 matching 8 bases. Germline CDR1 is SEHNR and CDR2 is FQNEAQ (reference sequence). After removal of 7 bases from V and 4 bases from J, the junction contained 8 bases not matched to a gene. The CDR3 loop spans 14 amino acids. CDR3 DNA (partial): TGTGCCAGCACCCAAGACGACAGGGGCTATGGC. It translates to CASTQDDRGYG. The CDR3 in full is CASTQDDRGYGYTF.

Note on this clone: The read ends 3 residues before the CDR3 terminus; that terminus is restored from the germline J gene. The J gene is TRBJ1-1, the V gene TRBV20-1, with D maybe TRBD1 (6 bases). The CDR3 runs to 11 residues. Germline CDR1 DFQATT, CDR2 SNEGSKA (reference sequence). The part of the CDR3 DNA that was read is TGCAGTGCTACAGGGGTCCCAGAA. This translates into CSATGVPE. The full CDR3 protein reads CSATGVPEAFF.

Points on this clone: The read halts 3 residues ahead of the CDR3 end, with the missing end drawn from the germline J gene. This rearrangement joins TRBV6-1 to TRBJ2-4, with 7 bases fitting TRBD1. Germline V CDR1 and CDR2: MNHNS, SASEGT. This CDR3 has 16 residues. The sequenced part of the CDR3 DNA is TGTGCCAGCAGTGAAGGCAGGGGGAGAGCCCATCAGCCT. Residues: CASSEGRGRAHQP. The entire CDR3 sequence reads CASSEGRGRAHQPQYF.

About this clone: The CDR3 goes on 3 residues after the read ends, and that part is filled in from the germline J gene. This sequence joins TRBV2 and TRBJ2-3, with 9 bases fitting TRBD2. The V and J ends lost 4 bases and 2 bases, in that order; junction bases with no gene match: 4. Per the germline V gene, CDR1 is SNHLY and CDR2 is FYNNEI. The CDR3 extends over 15 amino acids. The CDR3 loop reads CASSGSSGVTDTQYF. The sequenced part of the CDR3 DNA is TGTGCCAGCAGTGGGTCTAGCGGGGTCACAGATACG.

Worth noting for this clone: The sequence runs out 3 residues before the end of the CDR3; the remainder is reconstructed from the germline J gene. The J gene is TRBJ2-2, the V gene TRBV19; TRBD2 agrees at 12 bases. The germline gives CDR1 LNHDA, CDR2 SQIVND (reference sequence). This CDR3 region has 14 residues. V lost 7 bases and J lost 5; bases outside the gene matches: 2. Incomplete CDR3 DNA: TGTGCCAGTACTAGCGGGGGGGTGACCGGGGAG. Its protein product is CASTSGGVTGE. The whole CDR3 sequence is CASTSGGVTGELFF.

Comment on this clone: At one end, the junction sequence differs from germline, possibly due to a read error. Coverage ceases 3 residues before the CDR3 finishes, and the germline J gene fills in the end. The sample has other DNA sequences that encode this CDR3 too. V is TRBV14 and J is TRBJ1-3; 9 nucleotides agree with TRBD1. The CDR3 consists of 15 residues. Germline lookup yields CDR1 SGHDN and CDR2 FVKESK. Incomplete CDR3 DNA: TGTGCCAGCAGCCAACTACAGGGGGCTCAAGACACT. Translation: CASSQLQGAQDT. Given in full, the CDR3 is CASSQLQGAQDTIYF.

With regard to this clone: The read terminates 3 residues ahead of where the CDR3 ends, so the germline J gene completes it. The chain employs TRBV12-3 or TRBV12-4 and TRBJ2-3; 8 positions match TRBD2. With V trimmed by 5 bases and J by 2 bases, 3 bases remained unmatched. The CDR3 is 14 amino acids. Incomplete CDR3 DNA: TGTGCCAGCAGTCGGACTAGCACCACAGATACG. Translating gives CASSRTSTTDT. The CDR3, in full, reads CASSRTSTTDTQYF.

As to this clone: The read ends 3 residues before the CDR3 terminus; that terminus is restored from the germline J gene. The V gene is TRBV20-1, the J gene TRBJ1-1, with D perhaps matching TRBD1 (6 bases). Germline V gene data show CDR1 as DFQATT and CDR2 as SNEGSKA (reference sequence). V lost 6 bases to trimming and J lost 0 bases, with 8 bases between them. This CDR3 comprises 12 residues. The sequenced CDR3 bases are TGCAGTGCAAGACAGGTGAACACTGAA. It translates to CSARQVNTE. The full CDR3 reads CSARQVNTEAFF.

Details on this clone: The CDR3 end is not reached by the read, which stops 3 residues before it; the germline J gene fills it in. The chain combines TRBV5-1 with TRBJ2-4; TRBD1 matches at 7 bases. The CDR3 extends over 15 amino acids. CDR1 and CDR2 (germline): SGHRS, YFSETQ. The covered CDR3 bases are TGCGCCAGCAGCTTGGATATGCAGGGGGTGGGTGGT. It specifies CASSLDMQGVGG. The entire CDR3 protein reads CASSLDMQGVGGQYF.

Of note for this clone: The CDR3 goes on 3 residues after the read ends, and that part is filled in from the germline J gene. J is TRBJ2-7 and V is TRBV5-1; no clear D. V lost 4 bases and J 1 base, leaving 12 bases between the germline ends. CDR1 is SGHRS and CDR2 is YFSETQ in the germline V gene. CDR3 length: 14 amino acids. Partial CDR3 DNA: TGCGCCAGCAGCCCTGCGGTCGTTTCCTACGAG. This codes for CASSPAVVSYE. The complete CDR3 sequence is CASSPAVVSYEQYF.

In regard to this clone: The CDR3 is cut off 3 residues early in the read; its end comes from the germline J gene. Other nucleotide sequences in the sample specify the same CDR3. The chain has TRBV7-9 and TRBJ1-2, with D tentatively TRBD1 (5 bases). The germline V gene encodes CDR1 SEHNR and CDR2 FQNEAQ (reference sequence). This CDR3 region has 13 residues. The CDR3 protein is CASSLGFRGGYTF. CDR3 bases read: TGTGCCAGCAGCCTCGGGTTCCGCGGGGGT. Full variable domain (missing parts from reference TRBV7-9 and TRBJ1-2): DTGVSQNPRHKITKRGQNVTFRCDPISEHNRLYWYRQTLGQGPEFLTYFQNEAQLEKSRLLSDRFSAERPKGSFSTLEIQRTEQGDSAMYLCASSLGFRGGYTFGSGTRLTVV.

A remark on this clone: Coverage ceases 3 residues before the CDR3 finishes, and the germline J gene fills in the end. This chain uses TRBV27 with TRBJ2-2; 7 bases are a match to TRBD2. CDR1 MNHEY and CDR2 SMNVEV come from the germline V gene (reference sequence). The CDR3 is 17 amino acids. J was trimmed by 2 bases and V by 5 bases; bases with no gene match: 11. CDR3 in amino acids: CASSPSTQRGNTGELFF. The CDR3 DNA, read in part, is TGTGCCAGCAGTCCGTCTACCCAGCGGGGTAACACCGGGGAG.

On this clone itself: The CDR3 end falls 3 residues outside the read, so it is completed with the germline J gene. This chain uses TRBV7-8 with TRBJ1-2; D ambiguous. Germline lookup yields CDR1 SGHVS and CDR2 FQNEAQ. The CDR3 is 13 amino acids. The covered CDR3 bases are TGTGCCAGCAGCTTAATAGCTGGCGGTGAA. It encodes CASSLIAGGE. The full CDR3 is CASSLIAGGEYTF. Full variable domain (outside the CDR3, taken from reference TRBV7-8 and TRBJ1-2): GAGVSQSPRYKVAKRGQDVALRCDPISGHVSLFWYQQALGQGPEFLTYFQNEAQLDKSGLPSDRFFAERPEGSVSTLKIQRTQQEDSAVYLCASSLIAGGEYTFGSGTRLTVV.